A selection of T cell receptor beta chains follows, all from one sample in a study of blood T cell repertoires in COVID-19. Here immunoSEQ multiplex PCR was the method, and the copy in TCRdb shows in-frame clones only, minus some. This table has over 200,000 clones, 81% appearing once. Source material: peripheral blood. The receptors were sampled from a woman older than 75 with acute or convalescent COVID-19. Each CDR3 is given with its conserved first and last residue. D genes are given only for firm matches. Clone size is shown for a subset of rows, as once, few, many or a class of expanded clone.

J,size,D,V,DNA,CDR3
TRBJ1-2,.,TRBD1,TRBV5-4,TGTGCCAGCAGCTCCGGGACAGGGCCGTTAGCTTACTATGGCTACACCTTC,CASSSGTGPLAYYGYTF
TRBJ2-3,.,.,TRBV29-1,TGCAGCGTTAAGCTAGCTACGCAGTATTTT,CSVKLATQYF
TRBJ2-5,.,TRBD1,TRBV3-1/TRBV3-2,TGTGCCAGCAGCCTGGGACAGGGGGAGACCCAGTACTTC,CASSLGQGETQYF
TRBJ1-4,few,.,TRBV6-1,TGTGCCAGCAGTGAAGGCGGTGATGAAAAACTGTTTTTT,CASSEGGDEKLFF
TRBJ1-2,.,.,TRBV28,TGTGCCAGCAGTTTACTTAATGGCTACACCTTC,CASSLLNGYTF
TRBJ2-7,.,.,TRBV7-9,TGTGCCAGCAGCCGGACTCAGGACCCCTGGGAGTCCTACGAGCAGTACTTC,CASSRTQDPWESYEQYF
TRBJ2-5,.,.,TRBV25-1,TGTGCCAGCAGTGTAGAGGGGGGGTTCCAAGAGACCCAGTACTTC,CASSVEGGFQETQYF
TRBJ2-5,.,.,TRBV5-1,TGCGCCAGCAGCTTGGAAGCAGGGGGGTACCAAGAGACCCAGTACTTC,CASSLEAGGYQETQYF
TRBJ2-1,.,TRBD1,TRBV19,TGTGCCAGTAGTATCGGGACAGGGGGTTCCTACAATGAGCAGTTCTTC,CASSIGTGGSYNEQFF
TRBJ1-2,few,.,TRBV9,TGTGCCAGCAGTCTACAGATGAACTATGGCTACACCTTC,CASSLQMNYGYTF